Listed below are T cell receptor beta chains from one sample, sequenced in a study of blood T cell dynamics during melanoma immunotherapy. Produced via immunoSEQ multiplex PCR; TCRdb's table is partial and in-frame only. Found here are about 14,000 clones, 75% to 90% of them singletons; the top ten hold approximately 5.6%. The starting material was blood, obtained from a patient treated with checkpoint blockade. The receptors originated from a human donor with melanoma. CDR3s include the opening cysteine and the closing phenylalanine or tryptophan. A D gene is named only where the DNA matches it firmly. Size tells how often a clone was seen (once, few, many) or the class of an expanded clone, and some rows leave it out.

TRBV9	.	TRBJ2-3	TRBD2	CASSGLAGTDTQYF	TGTGCCAGCAGCGGACTAGCGGGCACAGATACGCAGTATTTT
TRBV5-6	.	TRBJ2-7	.	CASSLLWQGTYEQYF	TGTGCCAGCAGCTTGTTGTGGCAGGGAACCTACGAGCAGTACTTC
TRBV7-3	.	TRBJ2-5	.	CASSLKSGETQYF	TGTGCCAGCAGCCTGAAGAGCGGAGAGACCCAGTACTTC
TRBV18	.	TRBJ2-7	TRBD1	CASSQGQGSYEQYF	TGTGCCAGCTCACAGGGACAGGGTTCCTACGAGCAGTACTTC
TRBV7-6	.	TRBJ2-3	TRBD2	CASSLGAGGGTDTQYF	TGTGCCAGCAGCTTAGGAGCGGGAGGGGGCACAGATACGCAGTATTTT
TRBV28	.	TRBJ2-3	.	CASSLAGNTDTQYF	TGTGCCAGCAGTTTGGCTGGGAACACAGATACGCAGTATTTT
TRBV5-4	.	TRBJ1-1	.	CASSLGNRATEAFF	TGTGCCAGCAGCTTGGGGAATCGCGCCACTGAAGCTTTCTTT
TRBV23-1	.	TRBJ2-2	.	CASSLLTQGARVREVIPGELFF	TGCGCCAGCAGTCTACTGACACAGGGGGCGCGTGTGCGGGAGGTTATTCCCGGGGAGCTGTTTTTT
TRBV7-3	.	TRBJ2-2	.	CASSSLITGELFF	TGTGCCAGCAGCTCCCTCATCACCGGGGAGCTGTTTTTT
TRBV9	.	TRBJ2-1	.	CASSVGSYSYNEQFF	TGTGCCAGCAGCGTCGGCTCTTACTCCTACAATGAGCAGTTCTTC
TRBV5-1	.	TRBJ2-1	TRBD2	CASSQTGTSNNEQFF	TGCGCCAGCAGTCAAACCGGGACTAGCAACAATGAGCAGTTCTTC
TRBV9	few	TRBJ1-3	.	CASSQDGRVNTIYF	TGTGCCAGCAGTCAGGACGGGAGGGTCAACACCATATATTTT
TRBV7-2	.	TRBJ1-1	.	CASSVRDLGTEAFF	TGTGCCAGCAGCGTCCGGGACCTGGGCACTGAAGCTTTCTTT
TRBV15	.	TRBJ1-2	.	CATSRDQGRSGYTF	TGTGCCACCAGCAGAGACCAGGGGAGAAGCGGCTACACCTTC
TRBV30	.	TRBJ2-1	.	CAWSSPDRRYNEQFF	TGTGCCTGGAGCAGCCCTGACAGGAGATACAATGAGCAGTTCTTC
TRBV28	.	TRBJ2-7	.	CASSSINRDVGSYEQYF	TGTGCCAGCAGTTCTATAAATCGGGACGTAGGCTCCTACGAGCAGTACTTC
TRBV15	.	TRBJ2-1	.	CATSREGRFSYNEQFF	TGTGCCACCAGCAGAGAAGGCAGGTTCTCCTACAATGAGCAGTTCTTC
TRBV27	.	TRBJ2-1	TRBD1	CASSFQGQVGYEQFF	TGTGCCAGCAGTTTTCAGGGACAGGTGGGATATGAGCAGTTCTTC
TRBV7-9	.	TRBJ2-7	.	CASSLESVRSYEQYF	TGTGCCAGCAGCTTAGAGTCAGTCCGCTCCTACGAGCAGTACTTC
TRBV7-8	.	TRBJ2-4	.	CASSLGSGHQNIQYF	TGTGCCAGCAGCTTAGGGTCCGGACACCAAAACATTCAGTACTTC
TRBV2	.	TRBJ2-1	.	CASMGDHYNEQFF	TGTGCCAGCATGGGCGACCACTACAATGAGCAGTTCTTC
TRBV28	.	TRBJ2-7	.	CASSLSGGFSYEQYF	TGTGCCAGCAGTTTATCCGGGGGATTTTCCTACGAGCAGTACTTC
TRBV19	.	TRBJ2-1	.	CASTPRQVYNEQFF	TGTGCCAGTACGCCGAGACAGGTATACAATGAGCAGTTCTTC
TRBV28	.	TRBJ1-2	.	CASSLVTPTGYTF	TGTGCCAGCAGTTTAGTCACTCCTACTGGCTACACCTTC
TRBV6-1	.	TRBJ1-1	.	CASSGTENTEAFF	TGTGCCAGCAGTGGGACGGAGAACACTGAAGCTTTCTTT
TRBV27	.	TRBJ2-1	.	CASSADSPYNEQFF	TGTGCCAGCAGTGCAGATAGTCCTTACAATGAGCAGTTCTTC
TRBV27	.	TRBJ1-6	.	CASSVRVGSPLHF	TGTGCCAGCAGTGTGAGGGTAGGATCACCCCTCCACTTT
TRBV28	.	TRBJ2-7	.	CASSSPDSLGYF	TGTGCCAGCAGTTCCCCAGACAGCTTGGGGTACTTC
TRBV10-3	.	TRBJ2-2	.	CAISESDPGPWAQNTGELFF	TGTGCCATCAGTGAGTCAGACCCGGGACCTTGGGCCCAGAACACCGGGGAGCTGTTTTTT
TRBV5-1	.	TRBJ2-7	TRBD1	CASSPVPGQASYEQYF	TGCGCCAGCAGCCCGGTTCCGGGACAGGCGTCCTACGAGCAGTACTTC
TRBV2	.	TRBJ1-2	.	CASRPVSGYGYTF	TGTGCCAGCAGACCCGTGTCAGGTTATGGCTACACCTTC
TRBV5-6	.	TRBJ1-1	.	CASSFWVPRGRGHTEAFF	TGTGCCAGCAGTTTTTGGGTACCCCGGGGAAGAGGCCACACTGAAGCTTTCTTT
TRBV30	.	TRBJ1-4	TRBD1	CAWSPLGAGGEKLFF	TGTGCCTGGAGTCCCTTAGGGGCAGGGGGTGAAAAACTGTTTTTT
TRBV27	.	TRBJ1-3	TRBD1	CASSLRGQGNGVISGNTIYF	TGTGCCAGCAGTTTAAGGGGACAGGGCAACGGGGTGATCTCTGGAAACACCATATATTTT
TRBV6-1	.	TRBJ1-6	.	CASRGETSYNSPLHF	TGTGCCAGCAGGGGTGAGACCTCCTATAATTCACCCCTCCACTTT
TRBV7-8	.	TRBJ1-2	.	CASSLGDNYGYTF	TGTGCCAGCAGCTTAGGGGACAACTATGGCTACACCTTC
TRBV4-3	.	TRBJ2-1	TRBD2	CASSVSGSNEQFF	TGCGCCAGCAGCGTTAGCGGGAGTAATGAGCAGTTCTTC
TRBV6-5	.	TRBJ2-1	.	CATSRGAEVNEQFF	TGTGCCACCTCAAGGGGGGCCGAAGTCAATGAGCAGTTCTTC
TRBV28	.	TRBJ1-1	TRBD1	CASSLPGQLNTEAFF	TGTGCCAGCAGTTTACCGGGACAGCTGAACACTGAAGCTTTCTTT
TRBV6-1	.	TRBJ1-5	.	CASKASLAYNQPQHF	TGTGCCAGCAAGGCCAGCTTGGCCTACAATCAGCCCCAGCATTTT
TRBV7-7	.	TRBJ2-3	.	CASSEEPGPTDTQYF	TGTGCTAGCAGCGAAGAACCGGGACCCACAGATACGCAGTATTTT
TRBV29-1	.	TRBJ1-2	TRBD1	CSVDPGQGAGYTF	TGCAGCGTTGATCCGGGACAGGGGGCCGGTTACACCTTC
TRBV7-4	.	TRBJ2-7	.	CASSPRGYEQYF	TGTGCCAGCAGCCCCAGAGGGTACGAGCAGTACTTC
TRBV9	.	TRBJ2-7	.	CASSLGTASSYEQYF	TGTGCCAGCAGCCTTGGGACGGCGAGCTCCTACGAGCAGTACTTC
TRBV5-6	.	TRBJ2-5	.	CASSLLGGRIKPGETQYF	TGTGCCAGCAGCTTGCTCGGTGGGAGGATCAAGCCGGGGGAGACCCAGTACTTC
TRBV14	.	TRBJ2-7	.	CASSQVVGYEQYF	TGTGCCAGCAGCCAAGTCGTCGGTTACGAGCAGTACTTC
TRBV7-2	.	TRBJ1-6	.	CASSLDSRALNSPLHF	TGTGCCAGCAGCTTGGACTCCCGGGCCCTAAATTCACCCCTCCACTTT
TRBV7-9	once	TRBJ1-4	.	CASSLGFEKLFF	TGTGCCAGCAGCTTAGGGTTTGAAAAACTGTTTTTT
TRBV7-2	.	TRBJ1-1	.	CASSAGQNTEAFF	TGTGCCAGCTCCGCGGGGCAGAACACTGAAGCTTTCTTT
TRBV28	.	TRBJ1-5	.	CASSRSYFSNQPQHF	TGTGCCAGCAGTCGAAGTTACTTCAGCAATCAGCCCCAGCATTTT
TRBV6-5	.	TRBJ2-2	TRBD2	CASRGGRGYGELFF	TGTGCCAGCAGGGGCGGGAGAGGGTACGGGGAGCTGTTTTTT
TRBV19	.	TRBJ2-5	TRBD2	CASSPTGVPSGGPETQYF	TGTGCCAGTAGCCCAACCGGGGTGCCTAGCGGGGGGCCAGAGACCCAGTACTTC
TRBV11-3	.	TRBJ1-2	.	CASSLEGRQADYGYTF	TGTGCCAGCAGCTTAGAGGGGAGGCAGGCGGACTATGGCTACACCTTC
TRBV7-6	.	TRBJ2-2	TRBD2	CATHSAGGNTGELFF	TGTGCCACACATTCCGCGGGAGGGAACACCGGGGAGCTGTTTTTT
TRBV30	.	TRBJ1-1	.	CAWSKVRITMNTEAFF	TGTGCCTGGAGTAAGGTCCGAATTACCATGAACACTGAAGCTTTCTTT
TRBV10-3	.	TRBJ1-6	.	CAISEGWNSPLHF	TGTGCCATCAGTGAAGGTTGGAATTCACCCCTCCACTTT
TRBV9	.	TRBJ2-7	TRBD2	CASSVEVAGIYEQYF	TGTGCCAGCAGCGTAGAGGTAGCGGGAATATACGAGCAGTACTTC
TRBV2	.	TRBJ1-4	TRBD1	CASSENRGRNEKLFF	TGTGCCAGCAGTGAAAACAGGGGGCGAAATGAAAAACTGTTTTTT
TRBV29-1	.	TRBJ2-7	TRBD2	CSVLHGLAGFYEQYF	TGCAGCGTTCTCCACGGACTAGCGGGATTCTACGAGCAGTACTTC
TRBV30	.	TRBJ2-7	.	CAWSKLTGFYEQYF	TGTGCCTGGAGTAAACTAACAGGGTTCTACGAGCAGTACTTC